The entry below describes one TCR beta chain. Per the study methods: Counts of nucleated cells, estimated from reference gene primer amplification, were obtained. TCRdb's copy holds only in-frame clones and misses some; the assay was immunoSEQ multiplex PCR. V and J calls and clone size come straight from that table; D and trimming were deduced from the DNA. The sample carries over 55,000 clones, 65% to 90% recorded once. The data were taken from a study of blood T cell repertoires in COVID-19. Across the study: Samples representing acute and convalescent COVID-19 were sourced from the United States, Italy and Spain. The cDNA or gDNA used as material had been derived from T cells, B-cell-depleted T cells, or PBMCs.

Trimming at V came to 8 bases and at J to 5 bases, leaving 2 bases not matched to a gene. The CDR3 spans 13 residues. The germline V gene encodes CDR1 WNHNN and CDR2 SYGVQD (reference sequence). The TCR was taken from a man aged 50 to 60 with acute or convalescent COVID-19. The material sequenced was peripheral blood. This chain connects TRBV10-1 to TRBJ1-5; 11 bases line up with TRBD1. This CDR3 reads CASGGQGDQPQHF. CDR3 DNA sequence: TGCGCCAGCGGGGGACAGGGGGATCAGCCCCAGCATTTT.